The entry that follows covers one T cell receptor (beta chain) sequence. This specimen belongs to a study of T-cell memory formation after mild COVID-19. From 5'RACE with constant-segment primers came TCR alpha and TCR beta cDNA libraries that carried sample barcodes and UMIs. TCRdb itself ran the 5' RACE reads through MiXCR, one entry per CDR3 protein. The data show about 190,000 distinct CDR3 sequences, with around 20% seen just once and roughly 2.6% held by the top ten. The specimen was PBMCs or a T cell subset sorted from them (not recorded which). This clonotype originated in an adult woman who had mild COVID-19 (a few samples of this study predate the infection). Cell type and time point are not known.

The DNA of the CDR3 is TGCGCCAGCAGCCCACTAGACTCCTCAAAGGGCAATGAGCAGTTCTTC. This translates into CASSPLDSSKGNEQFF. This rearrangement joins TRBV5-1 to TRBJ2-1, with D possibly being TRBD2 (5 bases). CDR1 is SGHRS and CDR2 is YFSETQ in the germline V gene. The ends were cut back, 4 bases at V and 6 bases at J, with 20 bases in the middle. This CDR3 is 16 amino acids long.